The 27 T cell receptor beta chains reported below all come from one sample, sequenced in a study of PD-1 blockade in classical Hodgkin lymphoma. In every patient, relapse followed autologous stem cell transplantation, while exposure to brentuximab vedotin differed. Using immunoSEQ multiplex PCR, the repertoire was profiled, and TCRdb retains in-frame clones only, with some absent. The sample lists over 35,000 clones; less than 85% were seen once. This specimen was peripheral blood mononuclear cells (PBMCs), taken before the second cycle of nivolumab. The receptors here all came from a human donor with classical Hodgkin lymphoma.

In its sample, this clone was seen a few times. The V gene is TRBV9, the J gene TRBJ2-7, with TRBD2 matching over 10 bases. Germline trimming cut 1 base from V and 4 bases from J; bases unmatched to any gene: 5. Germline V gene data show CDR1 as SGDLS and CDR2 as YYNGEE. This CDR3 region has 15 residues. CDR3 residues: CASSVSSGRGYEQYF. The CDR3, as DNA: TGTGCCAGCAGCGTATCTAGCGGGAGAGGGTACGAGCAGTACTTC.

The CDR3 loop is CATSRDKASWGYTF. The CDR3 DNA reads TGTGCCACCAGCAGAGATAAGGCCTCTTGGGGCTACACCTTC. This chain links TRBV15 with TRBJ1-2; the D is unclear. Germline V gene data show CDR1 as LNHNV and CDR2 as YYDKDF (reference sequence). V lost 0 bases and J lost 8, with 13 bases in between. CDR3 length: 14 amino acids.

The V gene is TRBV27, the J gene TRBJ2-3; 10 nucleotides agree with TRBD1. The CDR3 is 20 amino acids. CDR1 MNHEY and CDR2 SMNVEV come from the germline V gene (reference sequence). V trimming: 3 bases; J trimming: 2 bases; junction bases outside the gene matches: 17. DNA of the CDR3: TGTGCCAGCAGTTTTCCCGTCCCGGGACAGGGGAGTCCAGACACAGATACGCAGTATTTT. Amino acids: CASSFPVPGQGSPDTDTQYF.

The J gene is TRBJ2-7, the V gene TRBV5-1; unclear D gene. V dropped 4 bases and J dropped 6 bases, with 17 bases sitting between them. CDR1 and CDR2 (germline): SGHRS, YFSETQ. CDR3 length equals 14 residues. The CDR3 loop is CASSPSVSSAEQYF. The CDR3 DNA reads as TGCGCCAGCAGCCCGTCGGTTAGTTCAGCCGAGCAGTACTTC. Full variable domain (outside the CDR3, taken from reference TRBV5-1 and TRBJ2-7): KAGVTQTPRYLIKTRGQQVTLSCSPISGHRSVSWYQQTPGQGLQFLFEYFSETQRNKGNFPGRFSGRQFSNSRSEMNVSTLELGDSALYLCASSPSVSSAEQYFGPGTRLTVT.

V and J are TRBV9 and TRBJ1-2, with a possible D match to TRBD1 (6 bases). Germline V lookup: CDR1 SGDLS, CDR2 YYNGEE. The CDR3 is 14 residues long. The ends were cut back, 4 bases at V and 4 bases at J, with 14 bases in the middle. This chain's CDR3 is CASSPGATGYGYTF. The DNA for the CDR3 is TGTGCCAGCAGCCCAGGGGCGACAGGCTATGGCTACACCTTC.

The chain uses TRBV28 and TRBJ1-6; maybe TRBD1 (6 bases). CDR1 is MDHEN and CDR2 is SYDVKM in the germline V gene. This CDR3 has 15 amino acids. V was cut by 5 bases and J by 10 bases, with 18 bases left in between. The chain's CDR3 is CASSPPGRGGSPLHF. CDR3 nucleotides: TGTGCCAGCAGTCCCCCGGGCAGGGGAGGATCACCCCTCCACTTT.

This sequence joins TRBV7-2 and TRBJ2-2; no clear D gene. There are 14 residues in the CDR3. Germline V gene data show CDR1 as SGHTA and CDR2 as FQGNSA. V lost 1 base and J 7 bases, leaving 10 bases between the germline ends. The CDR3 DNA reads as TGTGCCAGCAGCTTAGTCAGCGCCGGCGGGGAGCTGTTTTTT. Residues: CASSLVSAGGELFF.

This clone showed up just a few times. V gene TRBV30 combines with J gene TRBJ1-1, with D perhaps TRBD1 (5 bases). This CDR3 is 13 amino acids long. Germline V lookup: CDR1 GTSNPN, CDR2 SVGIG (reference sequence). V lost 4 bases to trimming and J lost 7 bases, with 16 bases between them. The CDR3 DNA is TGTGCCTGGACCGAGGTGGGGGAAGGTGAAGCTTTCTTT. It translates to CAWTEVGEGEAFF.

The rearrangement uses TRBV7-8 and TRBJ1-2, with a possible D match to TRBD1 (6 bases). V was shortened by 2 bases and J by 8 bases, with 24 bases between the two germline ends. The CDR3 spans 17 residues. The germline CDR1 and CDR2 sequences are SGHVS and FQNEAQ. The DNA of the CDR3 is TGTGCCAGCAGCTTAAACTGGAAGCAGGGAGGGGGTGGAGGCTACACCTTC. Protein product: CASSLNWKQGGGGGYTF.

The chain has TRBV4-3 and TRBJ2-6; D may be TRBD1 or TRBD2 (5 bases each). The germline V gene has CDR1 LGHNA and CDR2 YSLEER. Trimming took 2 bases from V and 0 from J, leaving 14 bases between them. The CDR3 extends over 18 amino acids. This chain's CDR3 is CASSQLPGANSGANVLTF. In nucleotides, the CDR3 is TGCGCCAGCAGCCAACTTCCCGGGGCAAACTCTGGGGCCAACGTCCTGACTTTC.

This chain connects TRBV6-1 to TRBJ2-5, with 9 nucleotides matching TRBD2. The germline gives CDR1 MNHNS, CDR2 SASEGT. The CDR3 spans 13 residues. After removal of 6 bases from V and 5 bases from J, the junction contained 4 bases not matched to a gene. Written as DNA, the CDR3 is TGTGCCAGCAGGACTAGCGGAGGGGAGACCCAGTACTTC. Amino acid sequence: CASRTSGGETQYF.

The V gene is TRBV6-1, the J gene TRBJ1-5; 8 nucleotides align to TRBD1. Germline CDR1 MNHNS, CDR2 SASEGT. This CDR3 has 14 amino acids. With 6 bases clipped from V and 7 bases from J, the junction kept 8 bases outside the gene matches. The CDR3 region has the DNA TGTGCCAGCAGCGATACAGGGGGGAACCAGCCCCAGCATTTT. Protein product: CASSDTGGNQPQHF.

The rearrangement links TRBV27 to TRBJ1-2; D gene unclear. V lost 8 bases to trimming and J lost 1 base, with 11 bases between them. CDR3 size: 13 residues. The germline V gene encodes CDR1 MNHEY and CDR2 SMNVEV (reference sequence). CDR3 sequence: CASRPARNYGYTF. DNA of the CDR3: TGTGCCAGCCGCCCCGCCCGTAACTATGGCTACACCTTC.

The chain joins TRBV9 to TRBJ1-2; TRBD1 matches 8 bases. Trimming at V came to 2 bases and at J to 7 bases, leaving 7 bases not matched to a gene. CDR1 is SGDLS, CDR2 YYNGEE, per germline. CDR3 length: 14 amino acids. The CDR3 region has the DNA TGTGCCAGCAGCGTGGCAGGGGGCAAAGGTGGCTACACCTTC. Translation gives CASSVAGGKGGYTF.

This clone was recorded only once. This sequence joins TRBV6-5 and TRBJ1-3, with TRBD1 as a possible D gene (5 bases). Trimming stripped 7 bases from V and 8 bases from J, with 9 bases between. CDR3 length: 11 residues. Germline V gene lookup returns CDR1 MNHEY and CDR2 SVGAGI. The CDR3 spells CASTLGDTIYF. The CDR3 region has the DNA TGTGCCAGCACCCTAGGGGACACCATATATTTT.

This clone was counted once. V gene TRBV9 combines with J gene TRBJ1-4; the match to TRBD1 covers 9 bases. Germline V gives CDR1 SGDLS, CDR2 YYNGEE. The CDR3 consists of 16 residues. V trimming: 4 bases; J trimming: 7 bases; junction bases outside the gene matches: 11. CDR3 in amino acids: CASSPTGTGSGEKLFF. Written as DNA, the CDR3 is TGTGCCAGCAGCCCGACTGGGACAGGGTCGGGTGAAAAACTGTTTTTT.

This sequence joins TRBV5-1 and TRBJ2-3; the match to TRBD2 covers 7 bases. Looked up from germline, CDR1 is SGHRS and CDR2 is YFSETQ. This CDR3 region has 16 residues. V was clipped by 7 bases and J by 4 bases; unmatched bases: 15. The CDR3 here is CASRPEAGDLSDTQYF. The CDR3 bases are TGCGCCAGCCGACCGGAGGCGGGAGACTTATCAGATACGCAGTATTTT.

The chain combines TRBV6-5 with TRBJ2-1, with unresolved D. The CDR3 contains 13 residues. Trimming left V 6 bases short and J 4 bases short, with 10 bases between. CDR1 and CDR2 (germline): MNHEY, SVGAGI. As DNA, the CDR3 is TGTGCCAGCAGAACCGCCTTTTACAATGAGCAGTTCTTC. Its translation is CASRTAFYNEQFF.

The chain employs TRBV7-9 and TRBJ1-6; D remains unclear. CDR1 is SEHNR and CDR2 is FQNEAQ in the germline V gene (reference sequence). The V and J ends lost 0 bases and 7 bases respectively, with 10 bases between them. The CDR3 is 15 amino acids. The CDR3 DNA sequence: TGTGCCAGCAGCTTAGCGGGGATGGGAAATTCACCCCTCCACTTT. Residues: CASSLAGMGNSPLHF.

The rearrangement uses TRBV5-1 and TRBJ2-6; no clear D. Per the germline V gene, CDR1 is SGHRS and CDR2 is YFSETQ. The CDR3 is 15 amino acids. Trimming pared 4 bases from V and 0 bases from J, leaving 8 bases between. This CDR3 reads CASSTQNSGANVLTF. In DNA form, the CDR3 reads TGCGCCAGCAGCACTCAAAACTCTGGGGCCAACGTCCTGACTTTC.

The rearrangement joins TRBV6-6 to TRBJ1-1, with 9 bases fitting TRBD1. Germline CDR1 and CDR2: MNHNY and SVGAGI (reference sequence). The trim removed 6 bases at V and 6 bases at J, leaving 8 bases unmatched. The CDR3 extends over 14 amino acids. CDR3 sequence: CASRLGQGIAEAFF. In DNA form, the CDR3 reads TGTGCCAGCAGACTCGGACAGGGGATCGCTGAAGCTTTCTTT.

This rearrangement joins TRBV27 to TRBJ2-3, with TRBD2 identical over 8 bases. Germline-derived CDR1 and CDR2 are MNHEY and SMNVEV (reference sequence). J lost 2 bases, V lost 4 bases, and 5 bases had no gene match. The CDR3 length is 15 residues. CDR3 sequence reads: CASSSSGFITDTQYF. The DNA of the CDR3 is TGTGCCAGCAGTTCTAGCGGGTTTATCACAGATACGCAGTATTTT.

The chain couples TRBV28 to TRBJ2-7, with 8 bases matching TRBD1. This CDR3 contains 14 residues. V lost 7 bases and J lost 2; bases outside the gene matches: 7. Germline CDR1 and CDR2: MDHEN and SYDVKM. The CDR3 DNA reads TGTGCCAGCACCGAACAGGGGGTACCCTACGAGCAGTACTTC. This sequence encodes CASTEQGVPYEQYF.

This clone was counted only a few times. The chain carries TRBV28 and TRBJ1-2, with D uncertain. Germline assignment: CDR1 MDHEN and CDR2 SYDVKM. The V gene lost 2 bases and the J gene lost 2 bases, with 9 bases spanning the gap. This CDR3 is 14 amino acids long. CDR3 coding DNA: TGTGCCAGCAGTTTACGCACACCGAACTATGGCTACACCTTC. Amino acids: CASSLRTPNYGYTF.

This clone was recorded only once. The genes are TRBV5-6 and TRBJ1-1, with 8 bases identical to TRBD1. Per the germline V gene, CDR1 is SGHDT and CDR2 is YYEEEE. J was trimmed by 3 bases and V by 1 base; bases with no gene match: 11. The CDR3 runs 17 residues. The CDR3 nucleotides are TGTGCCAGCAGCTTGTTCGGCAGGGGGCGCGAGGACACTGAAGCTTTCTTT. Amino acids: CASSLFGRGREDTEAFF.

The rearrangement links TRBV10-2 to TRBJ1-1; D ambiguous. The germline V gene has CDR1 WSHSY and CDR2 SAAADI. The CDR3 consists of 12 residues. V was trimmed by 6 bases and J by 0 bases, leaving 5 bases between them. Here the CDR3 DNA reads TGCGCCAGCAGCTGGATGAACACTGAAGCTTTCTTT. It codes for CASSWMNTEAFF.

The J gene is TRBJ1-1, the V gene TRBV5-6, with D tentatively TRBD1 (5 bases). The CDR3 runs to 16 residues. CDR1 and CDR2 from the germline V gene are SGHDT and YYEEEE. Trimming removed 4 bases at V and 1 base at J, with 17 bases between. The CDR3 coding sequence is TGTGCCAGCAGCCCCCTTCGGGGCGCGGGGAACACTGAAGCTTTCTTT. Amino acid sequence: CASSPLRGAGNTEAFF.